Each of the 28 T cell receptor beta chains below was sequenced from the same sample in a study of tumor-infiltrating lymphocytes in primary liver carcinoma. Co-extracted RNA and DNA came from around 18-30 mg of unsorted bulk tissue. A primer matching the constant region was used to make TCR beta cDNA from approximately 500 ng of total RNA. Three rounds of nested multiplex PCR with slightly modified ARM-PCR produced TCR beta libraries. Investigators reported that the first two PCR rounds, at 10 cycles each, used TRBV1-TRBV30 forward primers with a C-beta reverse primer. A single record per CDR3 protein comes from TCRdb applying MiXCR to the multiplex PCR reads. The repertoire holds roughly 25,000 distinct CDR3 sequences, with roughly four fifths as singletons. The sample comprised liver tumor tissue from sampling region 3. This sample's subset: tumor region T3, left-lateral pole. These receptors originate from a middle-aged man with primary liver carcinoma and hepatitis B virus infection.

This sequence joins TRBV5-5 and TRBJ2-1; 7 positions agree with TRBD1. Per germline, CDR1 SGHKS and CDR2 YYEKEE (reference sequence). J was trimmed by 1 base and V by 4 bases; bases with no gene match: 2. This CDR3 has 14 residues. The DNA of the CDR3 is TGTGCCAGCAGCCGACAGGGTTCCTACAATGAGCAGTTCTTC. Its translation: CASSRQGSYNEQFF.

This clonotype was detected once. The junction shows a germline mismatch at one end, possibly a read error. The rearrangement uses TRBV18 and TRBJ2-1; TRBD2 is a possible D gene (6 bases). The CDR3 consists of 16 residues. CDR1 and CDR2 from the germline V gene are KGHSH and LQKENI. The CDR3 region is CASPPPGGSGYNEQFF. The CDR3 bases are TGTGCCAGCCCACCACCAGGCGGCAGCGGGTACAATGAGCAGTTCTTC.

This clonotype was recorded a few times. Given a much more abundant clone one base away, this may be a read error. This sequence joins TRBV11-3 and TRBJ2-5; 7 bases fit TRBD1. The germline CDR1 and CDR2 sequences are SGHNT and YENEEA. CDR3 length: 14 residues. V was pared by 8 bases and J by 10 bases, with 16 bases of the junction left unmatched. The DNA for the CDR3 is TGTGCCAGCGGCCCCGGGACAGCGCATGGTAGCCAGTACTTC. This codes for CASGPGTAHGSQYF. Supplemented by reference TRBV11-3 and TRBJ2-5, the full variable domain reads EAGVVQSPRYKIIEKKQPVAFWCNPISGHNTLYWYLQNLGQGPELLIRYENEEAVDDSQLPKDRFSAERLKGVDSTLKIQPAELGDSAVYLCASGPGTAHGSQYFGPGTRLLVL.

As to this clonotype: As the CDR3 is not closed by the conserved phenylalanine or tryptophan, this likely results from a read error. The limits of the CDR3 on the DNA are not certain, so only TCRdb's listed CDR3 is given. The chain links TRBV12-3 or TRBV12-4 to TRBJ1-2; the D segment call TRBD1 is taken from the table without a DNA check. 15 amino acids form the CDR3, both terminal residues included. The CDR3 spells CTSSLGTGGGYGCTL.

A word on this clonotype: At one boundary the junction diverges from the germline segment, which might be a read error. The chain uses TRBV11-2 and TRBJ1-4; D is unclear. Germline values: CDR1 SGHAT, CDR2 FQNNGV. The CDR3 totals 16 residues. In nucleotides, the CDR3 is TGTGTCAGCAGTAAGACACCAGGAGGAACGAATGAAAAACTGTTTTTT. The encoded protein is CVSSKTPGGTNEKLFF.

A single count supports this clonotype. At one boundary the junction diverges from the germline segment, which might be a read error. The chain carries TRBV6-5 and TRBJ2-3, with a tentative D call TRBD2 (6 bases). There are 15 residues in the CDR3. The V gene's germline CDR1 is MNHEY and CDR2 SVGAGI. CDR3 region: CASRYAGLSTDTQYF. The CDR3 DNA follows: TGTGCCAGTCGTTACGCGGGGCTAAGCACGGATACGCAGTATTTT.

To note about this clonotype: This CDR3 fails to terminate in the conserved phenylalanine or tryptophan, so it likely reflects a read error. V gene TRBV28 combines with J gene TRBJ1-5, with 9 bases that match TRBD1. V shed 4 bases, J shed 1 base, and the junction held 5 bases outside the gene matches. Germline V gives CDR1 MDHEN, CDR2 SYDVKM. CDR3 size: 16 residues. This chain's CDR3 is CASSSDRGGSNQPQHY. CDR3 nucleotide sequence: TGTGCCAGCAGTTCCGACAGGGGGGGGAGCAATCAGCCCCAGCATTAT.

Comments on this clonotype: The germline gene is not matched at one end of the junction; a read error may be the cause. V and J are TRBV11-2 and TRBJ1-4, with D uncertain. Germline assignment: CDR1 SGHAT and CDR2 FQNNGV. The CDR3 contains 11 residues. CDR3 DNA sequence: TGTCCCAGCAGCTCAGTGAGCGAGCTGTTGTTT. It codes for CPSSSVSELLF.

To note about this clonotype: At one end the junction does not follow the germline gene, possibly because of a read error. J is TRBJ1-2 and V is TRBV6-6, with D perhaps matching TRBD1 (5 bases). The CDR3 has 14 residues. Germline V gene data show CDR1 as MNHNY and CDR2 as SVGAGI (reference sequence). As DNA, the CDR3 is TGCGCCAGCAGTGACACGGGGGAGAGCTGTGGCTACACCTTC. It codes for CASSDTGESCGYTF.

The genes are TRBV9 and TRBJ2-3; TRBD2 is a possible D gene (5 bases). Trimming stripped 5 bases from V and 4 bases from J, with 17 bases between. CDR1 is SGDLS and CDR2 is YYNGEE in the germline V gene. The CDR3 runs 15 residues. The CDR3 sequence: CASRVSGVVSDTQYF. The CDR3 region has the DNA TGTGCCAGCAGAGTAAGCGGAGTGGTGTCAGATACGCAGTATTTT.

In regard to this clonotype: Since no conserved phenylalanine or tryptophan closes the CDR3, a read error is the likely cause. The chain couples TRBV11-2 to TRBJ2-6; either TRBD1 or TRBD2 may supply D (5 bases each). V dropped 0 bases and J dropped 14 bases, with 20 bases sitting between them. Germline lookup yields CDR1 SGHAT and CDR2 FQNNGV. CDR3 length: 16 residues. The CDR3 DNA follows: TGTGCCAGCAGCTTAGATCTCGGGGCTGGGGCCAATATCCTGACTATC. Residues: CASSLDLGAGANILTI.

About this clonotype: The junction departs from the called germline gene at one end, perhaps through a read error. CDR3 in DNA: TGTGCCAGCTCACCATCGCACCTCTCCTACGAGCTGTATTTC. This sequence encodes CASSPSHLSYELYF. The chain carries TRBV18 and TRBJ2-7, with D hard to call. Germline V gene data show CDR1 as KGHSH and CDR2 as LQKENI. This CDR3 region has 14 residues. The entire variable domain, with the rest obtained from reference TRBV18 and TRBJ2-7, is as follows: NAGVMQNPRHLVRRRGQEARLRCSPMKGHSHVYWYRQLPEEGLKFMVYLQKENIIDESGMPKERFSAEFPKEGPSILRIQQVVRGDSAAYFCASSPSHLSYELYFGPGTRLTVT.

As concerns this clonotype: This is likely a read error, given that the CDR3 carries no conserved phenylalanine or tryptophan at its end. The chain is built from TRBV10-3 and TRBJ1-1; unclear D gene. Germline V gives CDR1 ENHRY, CDR2 SYGVKD. The CDR3 has 15 amino acids. V was trimmed by 3 bases and J by 7 bases, leaving 18 bases between them. The CDR3 loop is CAISESAGETIEAFL. DNA for the CDR3: TGTGCCATCAGTGAATCGGCGGGAGAAACGATTGAAGCTTTCCTT.

The chain joins TRBV11-2 to TRBJ2-7; no clear D gene. With 0 bases removed from V and 10 bases from J, the gap between germline ends came to 16 bases. This CDR3 is 14 amino acids long. In germline, CDR1 is SGHAT, CDR2 FQNNGV. Written as DNA, the CDR3 is TGTGCCAGCAGCTTAGATCTTGATGAGTGGGATCAGTACTTC. It is translated as CASSLDLDEWDQYF.

To note about this clonotype: Germline is not matched at one junction end, which may reflect a read error. As DNA, the CDR3 is TGCGCCAGCAGCGCCCCGGGACTTGCGTTGTGGGTGCAGAACTTC. Its translation is CASSAPGLALWVQNF. The rearrangement uses TRBV11-2 and TRBJ2-7, with D possibly TRBD2 on 6 matching bases. Germline V gene lookup returns CDR1 SGHAT and CDR2 FQNNGV. The CDR3 runs 15 residues.

With regard to this clonotype: At one of its ends the junction is not consistent with the germline gene, which may arise from a read error. V and J are TRBV6-2 or TRBV6-3 and TRBJ2-7; TRBD2 agrees at 10 bases. There are 16 residues in the CDR3. Germline V lookup: CDR1 MNHEY, CDR2 SVGEGT. The chain's CDR3 is CTRSPLGLARSYERYF. The CDR3 DNA reads as TGTACCCGCAGTCCCCTGGGACTAGCGCGCTCCTACGAGCGGTACTTC.

The CDR3 region is CASTSQGTGGNTYGYTF. DNA for the CDR3: TGTGCCAGCACTTCCCAAGGGACAGGAGGCAATACCTATGGCTACACCTTC. J is TRBJ1-2 and V is TRBV6-5; 8 nucleotides agree with TRBD1. Unmatched junction bases numbered 17, after V lost 7 bases and J lost 4 bases. In germline, CDR1 is MNHEY, CDR2 SVGAGI. This CDR3 has 17 amino acids.

This chain links TRBV5-1 with TRBJ2-1; TRBD2 agrees at 13 bases. Looked up from germline, CDR1 is SGHRS and CDR2 is YFSETQ. The length of the CDR3 is 18 residues. Trimming cost V 7 bases and J 5 bases; bases outside gene matches: 15. Here the CDR3 reads CASVSTGLAGAVNNEQFF. DNA for the CDR3: TGCGCCAGCGTCTCTACCGGACTAGCGGGAGCGGTGAACAATGAGCAGTTCTTC.

Note on this clonotype: At one end, the junction sequence differs from germline, possibly due to a read error. The chain couples TRBV5-4 to TRBJ2-5; D gene ambiguous. The V gene's germline CDR1 is SGHNT and CDR2 YYREEE (reference sequence). The CDR3 covers 12 residues. As DNA, the CDR3 is TGTGTCAGCAGCTTCCCGTCCCGGACCCATTACTTC. Protein sequence: CVSSFPSRTHYF.

As regards this clonotype: The junction shows a germline mismatch at one end, possibly a read error. The rearrangement uses TRBV11-2 and TRBJ2-1; no definite D call. The CDR3 has 14 amino acids. CDR1 and CDR2 (germline): SGHAT, FQNNGV. The CDR3 DNA reads TGTGCCAGCACCTTATACCAGCTAGTTAATGAGCAGTTCTTC. The encoded protein is CASTLYQLVNEQFF.

The sample holds one count of this clonotype. This CDR3 fails to terminate in the conserved phenylalanine or tryptophan, so it likely reflects a read error. The DNA is left out, because the CDR3 cannot be placed on it with certainty; the CDR3 is given as TCRdb lists it. The chain's CDR3 is CASSQTPGGGKETQYC. The chain carries TRBV11-2 and TRBJ2-5; whether TRBD2, the table's D call, matches the DNA was not checked. Germline V gene sequence: CDR1 SGHAT, CDR2 FQNNGV. The CDR3 spans 16 amino acids, including both terminal residues.

This clonotype showed up many times. The V call is TRBV28, the J call TRBJ2-3; D is possibly TRBD1 (6 bases). The CDR3 consists of 17 residues. V was cut by 5 bases and J by 0 bases, with 18 bases left in between. Germline V gene data show CDR1 as MDHEN and CDR2 as SYDVKM. The CDR3 region is CASSPAGQGSSTDTQYF. The CDR3 nucleotides read TGTGCCAGCAGTCCAGCCGGCCAGGGGAGCAGCACAGATACGCAGTATTTT.

A remark on this clonotype: A read error may account for a junction end that differs from germline. The chain has TRBV25-1 and TRBJ2-2, with D possibly being TRBD1 or TRBD2 (5 bases each). CDR1 MGHDK and CDR2 SYGVNS come from the germline V gene. This CDR3 region has 14 residues. The CDR3 bases are TGTGTCAGCAGTGGGGGAACAGACACCGGGGAGCTGTTTTTT. Its protein is CVSSGGTDTGELFF.

Points on this clonotype: A read error is likely, as this CDR3 ends without the conserved phenylalanine or tryptophan. V and J are TRBV6-6 and TRBJ1-4; D is uncertain. The V gene's germline CDR1 is MNHNY and CDR2 SVGAGI (reference sequence). The CDR3 covers 15 residues. CDR3 loop: CASGYWAARIEKLFL. The DNA of the CDR3 is TGTGCCAGCGGTTACTGGGCAGCGCGGATTGAGAAACTGTTTTTA.

Regarding this clonotype: A read error may produce the germline difference seen at one junction end. The CDR3 bases are TGCGACAGCTGCCTGGGGGGCCAAGAGACCCAGTGCTTC. The encoded protein is CDSCLGGQETQCF. The V gene is TRBV4-3, the J gene TRBJ2-5; D is perhaps TRBD1 or TRBD2 (6 bases each). This CDR3 has 13 residues. Germline V gene lookup returns CDR1 LGHNA and CDR2 YSLEER.

A note on this clonotype: Mismatch with germline at one junction end may stem from a read error. The genes are TRBV6-5 and TRBJ2-1; 11 bases fit TRBD2. Germline loops: CDR1 MNHEY, CDR2 SVGAGI. CDR3 size: 18 residues. The CDR3 bases are TGTGGCAGCAGTAAGACTAGCGGGGTATCTTCCCCCTGCAATGAGCAGTTCTTC. Translated: CGSSKTSGVSSPCNEQFF.

Concerning this clonotype itself: A much bigger clone sits one base away, suggesting this may be a read error. Without the conserved terminal phenylalanine or tryptophan, this CDR3 likely stems from a read error. V is TRBV27 and J is TRBJ2-1; 9 bases are shared with TRBD2. The CDR3 consists of 16 residues. Germline assignment: CDR1 MNHEY and CDR2 SMNVEV (reference sequence). Germline trimming cut 4 bases from V and 5 bases from J; bases unmatched to any gene: 9. CDR3 sequence: CASSSALAGYNNEQFS. The CDR3, as DNA: TGTGCCAGCAGTTCCGCCCTAGCGGGATATAACAATGAGCAGTTCTCC.

In regard to this clonotype: Germline and junction disagree at one end, which may indicate a read error. This chain connects TRBV6-2 or TRBV6-3 to TRBJ2-7; no definite D call. Germline loops: CDR1 MNHEY, CDR2 SVGEGT. The CDR3 runs 13 residues. The CDR3 DNA sequence: TGTGCCAGTAGTTACTGGATTACCTACGAGCAGTACTTC. It translates to CASSYWITYEQYF.